This T cell receptor beta chain was identified in a study of regulatory T cells in long-lasting Graves disease. Findings and caveats of the study: Newly diagnosed patients shared 750 to 1,000 public clonotypes; persistent patients shared a few thousand.

The V end lost 5 bases, the J end lost 3 bases, and 19 bases lay between the germline ends. CDR1 is DFQATT and CDR2 is SNEGSKA in the germline V gene (reference sequence). The CDR3 length is 15 residues. Researchers made TCR beta libraries by using iRepertoire HTBI primers and running Arm-PCR on CDR3 regions. One entry per CDR3 protein results from TCRdb running MiXCR on the multiplex PCR reads. This table has some 370,000 distinct CDR3 sequences, 12% appearing once. Time point in this sample: newly diagnosed GD, antithyroid drugs for less than 3 months. TCR sequences were obtained from RNA taken from PBMCs. This clonotype was detected only a few times. Antigen specificity is unknown. Separately, the same data were catalogued under a study of T cells in Graves' hyperthyroidism and ophthalmopathy. This second study says: The HTBI set primed first-round TCR CDR3 RT-PCR.

The material sequenced was peripheral blood mononuclear cells (PBMCs), taken at new diagnosis, from a patient treated with antithyroid drugs. This receptor was obtained from a woman aged 18-29 years with Graves disease. The chain carries TRBV20-1 and TRBJ1-2, with D maybe TRBD1 (6 bases). Here the CDR3 reads CSAPVTNRDYYGYTF. The CDR3 DNA reads as TGCAGTGCTCCCGTTACTAACAGGGATTACTATGGCTACACCTTC.